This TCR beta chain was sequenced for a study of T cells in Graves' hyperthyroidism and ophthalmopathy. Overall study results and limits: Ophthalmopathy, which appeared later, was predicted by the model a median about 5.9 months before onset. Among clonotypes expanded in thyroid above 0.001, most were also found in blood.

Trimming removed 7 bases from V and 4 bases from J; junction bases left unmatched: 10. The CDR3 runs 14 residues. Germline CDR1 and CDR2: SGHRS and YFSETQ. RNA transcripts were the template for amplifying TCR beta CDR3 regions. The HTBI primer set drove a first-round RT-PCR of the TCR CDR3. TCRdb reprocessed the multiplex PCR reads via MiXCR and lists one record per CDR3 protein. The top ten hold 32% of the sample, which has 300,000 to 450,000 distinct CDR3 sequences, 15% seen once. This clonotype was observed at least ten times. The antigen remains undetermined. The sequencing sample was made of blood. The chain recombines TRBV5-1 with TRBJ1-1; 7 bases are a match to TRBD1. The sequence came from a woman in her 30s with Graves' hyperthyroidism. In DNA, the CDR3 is TGCGCCAGCCGCTCAGGGGGAGAGGGCACTGAAGCTTTCTTT. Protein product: CASRSGGEGTEAFF.